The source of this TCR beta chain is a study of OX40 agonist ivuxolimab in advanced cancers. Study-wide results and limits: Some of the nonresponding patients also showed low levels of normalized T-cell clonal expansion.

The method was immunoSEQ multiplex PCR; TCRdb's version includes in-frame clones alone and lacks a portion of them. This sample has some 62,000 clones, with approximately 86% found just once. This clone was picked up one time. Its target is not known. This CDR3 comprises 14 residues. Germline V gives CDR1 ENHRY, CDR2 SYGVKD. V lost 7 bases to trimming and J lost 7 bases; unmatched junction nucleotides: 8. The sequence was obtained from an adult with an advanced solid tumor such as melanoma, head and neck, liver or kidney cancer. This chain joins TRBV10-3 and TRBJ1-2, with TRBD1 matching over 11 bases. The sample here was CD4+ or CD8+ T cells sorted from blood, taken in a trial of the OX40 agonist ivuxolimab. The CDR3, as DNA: TGTGCCATCACCGAGGACAGGGGGCAAGGTGGCTACACCTTC. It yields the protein CAITEDRGQGGYTF.